The clone carrying this T cell receptor beta chain is classed as medium-sized. The target antigen is unknown. An end of the junction does not agree with germline; a read error may underlie this. This CDR3 has 11 amino acids. CDR1 and CDR2 from the germline V gene are SGHRS and YFSETQ. The data are from a study of T-cell memory formation after mild COVID-19. A single record per CDR3 protein comes from TCRdb applying MiXCR to the 5' RACE reads. The data show roughly 120,000 distinct CDR3 sequences, roughly 15% seen once. Study-level results: What remained unconfirmed was the SARS-CoV-2 specificity of second-wave clones peaking on day 37.

The chain links TRBV5-1 to TRBJ2-3; D unresolved. The sequenced sample was PBMCs or a T cell subset sorted from them (not recorded which). The origin of this receptor is an adult woman who had mild COVID-19 (a few samples of this study predate the infection). Cell type and time point are not known. The CDR3 DNA is TGTGCCAGCAGCCTCGGAGATACGCAGTATTTT. Protein product: CASSLGDTQYF. The whole variable domain, remainder taken from reference TRBV5-1 and TRBJ2-3, is KAGVTQTPRYLIKTRGQQVTLSCSPISGHRSVSWYQQTPGQGLQFLFEYFSETQRNKGNFPGRFSGRQFSNSRSEMNVSTLELGDSALYLCASSLGDTQYFGPGTRLTVL.